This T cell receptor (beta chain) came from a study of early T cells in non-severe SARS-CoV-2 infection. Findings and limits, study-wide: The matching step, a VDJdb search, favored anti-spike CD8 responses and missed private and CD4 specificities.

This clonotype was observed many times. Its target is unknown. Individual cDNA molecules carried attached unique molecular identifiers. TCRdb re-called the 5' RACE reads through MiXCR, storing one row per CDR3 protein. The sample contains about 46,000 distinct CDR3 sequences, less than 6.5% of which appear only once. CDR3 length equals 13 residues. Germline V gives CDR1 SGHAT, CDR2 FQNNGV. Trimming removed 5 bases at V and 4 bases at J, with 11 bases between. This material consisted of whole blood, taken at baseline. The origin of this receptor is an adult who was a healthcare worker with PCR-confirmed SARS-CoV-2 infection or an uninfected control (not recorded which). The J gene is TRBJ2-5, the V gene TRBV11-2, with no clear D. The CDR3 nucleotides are TGTGCCAGCAGCCTACAGTATCGAGAGACCCAGTACTTC. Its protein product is CASSLQYRETQYF.